The clone carrying this T cell receptor beta chain was detected ten times or more. The repertoire came from unfractionated whole blood and reflected all unsorted peripheral T cells. Peripheral blood, roughly 2.3 ml, was drawn for RNA extraction. Alpha and beta constant-region primers primed reverse transcription of around 0.5 ug RNA. Each of the alpha and beta chains got its own library through chain-specific third strand synthesis with indices. TCRdb processed the 5' RACE reads anew with MiXCR; each CDR3 protein has one entry. The sample consists of around 9,800 distinct CDR3 sequences, roughly 7% of them appearing once. This specimen comes from a study of HIV-infected patients and healthy controls. The receptor comes from an adult with HIV infection. Source: blood, taken before antiretroviral therapy.

CDR3 in DNA: TGTGCCAGTAGTATAACAAGCACCTACAATGAGCAGTTCTTC. Amino acid sequence: CASSITSTYNEQFF. This chain links TRBV19 with TRBJ2-1; D gene ambiguous. V lost 2 bases and J lost 2, with 7 bases in between. The CDR3 has 14 amino acids. Germline CDR1 reads LNHDA; CDR2 reads SQIVND (reference sequence).